The rows below give T cell receptor beta chains drawn from one sample of a study of immune cell composition in non-small cell lung cancer. Assay: immunoSEQ multiplex PCR; the TCRdb copy retains only in-frame clones and omits some. The sample has 6,700 or so clones, under 80% seen once. Sequencing used non-adjacent lung tissue. The receptors originated from a human donor with non-small cell lung cancer. Each CDR3 is given with its conserved first and last residue. The D gene is left open where the match is weak.

d_call,v_call,cdr3_aa
TRBD2,TRBV28,CASSLYERGPIDEQYF
TRBD1,TRBV2,CASRSDRGLVTEAFF
TRBD2,TRBV5-4,CASSLPAGGRAADTQYF
TRBD1,TRBV28,CASSLGYGTGGTIAGQPQHF
TRBD1,TRBV5-5,CASSLTGGAGNEQFF
TRBD2,TRBV25-1,CASSDALADTGELFF
.,TRBV5-1,CASSLAASSGTGELFF
TRBD1,TRBV5-1,CASSLTGTGGSYEQYF
TRBD1,TRBV29-1,CSVEGTGGREQYF
.,TRBV5-5,CASSLFVGAGNTIYF
TRBD1,TRBV6-5,CASSSGQGVTYEQYF
.,TRBV7-7,CASSAQGTGELFF
.,TRBV28,CASSWDTPYEQYF
.,TRBV7-3,CASSLALGYEQYF
TRBD2,TRBV11-3,CASSLQAGEQYF
.,TRBV27,CASSFYNFPGELFF
TRBD2,TRBV27,CASSPSGLAGYYEQYF
TRBD1,TRBV7-8,CASSLGTANSPLHF
.,TRBV11-1,CASSVRGGRVRETQYF
.,TRBV5-1,CASSLNGGRGKDTQYF
.,TRBV10-3,CAISDVSGDTEAFF
TRBD2,TRBV9,CASSPVGGGGAEDTQYF
.,TRBV10-3,CAIGGGGYSYEQYF
.,TRBV10-2,CASRDPGGDNQPQHF
.,TRBV2,CASAGQSSYNEQFF